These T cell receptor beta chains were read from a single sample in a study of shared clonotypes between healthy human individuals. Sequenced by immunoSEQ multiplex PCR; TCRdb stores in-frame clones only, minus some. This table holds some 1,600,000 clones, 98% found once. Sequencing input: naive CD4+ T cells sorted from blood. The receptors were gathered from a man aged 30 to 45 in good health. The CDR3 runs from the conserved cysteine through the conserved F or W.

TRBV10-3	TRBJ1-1	CAISETARSGRGEAFF
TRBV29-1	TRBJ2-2	CSVADRATGELFF
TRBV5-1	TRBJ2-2	CASSLLAQATGELFF
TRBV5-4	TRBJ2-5	CASSLAGLETQYF
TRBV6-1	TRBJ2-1	CASSEMSWNEQFF
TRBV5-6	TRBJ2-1	CASSLVGGESNEQFF
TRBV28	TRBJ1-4	CASSVHAGTGGEKLFF
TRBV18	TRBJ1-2	CASSPGTATSGYTF
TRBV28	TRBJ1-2	CASSSPPGGNYGYTF
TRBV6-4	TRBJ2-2	CASSSEINTGELFF
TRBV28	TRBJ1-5	CASLSQGVGQPQHF
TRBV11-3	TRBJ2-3	CASSLMGLTDTQYF
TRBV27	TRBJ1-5	CASRGQQGTQPQHF
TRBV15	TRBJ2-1	CATSGGLAGSSYNEQFF
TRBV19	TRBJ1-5	CASSPGTGYQPQHF
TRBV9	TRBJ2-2	CASSVVSGRRNTGELFF
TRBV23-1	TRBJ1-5	CASSQSSRIGKAVQPQHF
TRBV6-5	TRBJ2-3	CASSYTGLAGSDTQYF
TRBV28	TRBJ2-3	CASSFRAGIGTDTQYF
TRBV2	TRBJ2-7	CASSEAGLPTYEQYF
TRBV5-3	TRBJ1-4	CARSLSTGVNEKLFF
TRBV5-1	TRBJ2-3	CASSLSSSDTQYF
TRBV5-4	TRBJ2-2	CASSPYPPNGGATTGELFF
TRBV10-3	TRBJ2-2	CAISASGTNTGELFF
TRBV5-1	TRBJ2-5	CASSLIREGETQYF
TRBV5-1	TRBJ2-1	CASSLFASGASYNEQFF
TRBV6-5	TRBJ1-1	CASSSWKVNTEAFF
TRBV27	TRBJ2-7	CASSLAALSSYEQYF
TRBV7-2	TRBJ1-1	CASRFGRDTEAFF
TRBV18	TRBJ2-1	CASSSLPTNEQFF
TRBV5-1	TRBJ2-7	CASKSSSRTNSYEQYF
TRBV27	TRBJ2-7	CASRTGTNSYEQYF
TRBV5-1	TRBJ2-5	CASSVPSTGGVETQYF
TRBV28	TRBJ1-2	CASRQQGTNYGYTF
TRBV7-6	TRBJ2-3	CASSLVRLTSRRRGADTQYF